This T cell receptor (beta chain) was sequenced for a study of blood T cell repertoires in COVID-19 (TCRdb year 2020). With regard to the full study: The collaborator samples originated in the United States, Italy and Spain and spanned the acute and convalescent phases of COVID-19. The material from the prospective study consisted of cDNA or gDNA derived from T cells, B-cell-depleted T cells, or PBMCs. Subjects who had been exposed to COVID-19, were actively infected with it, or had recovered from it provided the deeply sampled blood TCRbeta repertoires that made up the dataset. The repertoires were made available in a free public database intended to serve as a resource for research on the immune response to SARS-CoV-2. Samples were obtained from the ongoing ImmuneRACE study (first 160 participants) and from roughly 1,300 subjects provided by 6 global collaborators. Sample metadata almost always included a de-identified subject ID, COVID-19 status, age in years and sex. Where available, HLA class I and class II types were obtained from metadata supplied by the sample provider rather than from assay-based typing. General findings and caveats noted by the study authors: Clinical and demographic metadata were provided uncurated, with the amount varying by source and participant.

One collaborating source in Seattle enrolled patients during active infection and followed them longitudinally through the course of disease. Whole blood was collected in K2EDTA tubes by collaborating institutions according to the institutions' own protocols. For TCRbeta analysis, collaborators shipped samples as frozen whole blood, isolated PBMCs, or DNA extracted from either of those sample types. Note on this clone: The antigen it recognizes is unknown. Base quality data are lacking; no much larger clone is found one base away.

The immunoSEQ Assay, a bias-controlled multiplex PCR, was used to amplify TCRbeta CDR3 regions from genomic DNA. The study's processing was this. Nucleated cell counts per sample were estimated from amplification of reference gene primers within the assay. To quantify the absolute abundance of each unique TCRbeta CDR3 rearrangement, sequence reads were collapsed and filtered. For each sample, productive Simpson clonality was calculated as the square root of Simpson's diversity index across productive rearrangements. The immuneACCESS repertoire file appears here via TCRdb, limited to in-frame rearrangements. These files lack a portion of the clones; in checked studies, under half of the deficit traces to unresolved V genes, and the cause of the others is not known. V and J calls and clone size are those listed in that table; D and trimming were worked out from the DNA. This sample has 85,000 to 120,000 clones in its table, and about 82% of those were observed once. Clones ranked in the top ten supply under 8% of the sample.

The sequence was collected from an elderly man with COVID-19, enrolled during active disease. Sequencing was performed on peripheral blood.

The nucleotide sequence reads TGTGCCAGCAGCTTACCCGCAGGGGTGTCCTACGAGCAGTACTTC. Its protein product is CASSLPAGVSYEQYF. The chain couples TRBV5-4 to TRBJ2-7; a tentative D call is TRBD1 (6 bases match). The junction shows trimming of 2 bases on V and 1 base on J, plus 13 bases between the germline ends. The germline V gene encodes CDR1 SGHNT and CDR2 YYREEE (reference sequence). The CDR3, from cysteine to phenylalanine, totals 15 residues. Only CDR3 DNA remains: 45 bases, in frame from the first base. Outside the CDR3, residues come from the reference TRBV5-4 and TRBJ2-7 proteins, so the full variable domain is: ETGVTQSPTHLIKTRGQQVTLRCSSQSGHNTVSWYQQALGQGPQFIFQYYREEENGRGNFPPRFSGLQFPNYSSELNVNALELDDSALYLCASSLPAGVSYEQYFGPGTRLTVT.